This TCR beta chain was captured by sequencing in a study of control samples from healthy donors and cancer patients. With V trimmed by 0 bases and J by 5 bases, 6 bases remained unmatched. CDR3 length: 16 residues. Germline V gives CDR1 LGHNA, CDR2 YNFKEQ. TCRdb's table, derived via immunoSEQ multiplex PCR, lists solely in-frame clones and lacks some. The repertoire consists of around 75,000 clones, with approximately 92% occurring once and the leading ten covering 4.5% to 7.5%. J is TRBJ2-2 and V is TRBV4-2; 7 bases line up with TRBD1. The TCR sequence derives from a woman aged 60-75 years in good health. Sequencing was carried out using blood. The CDR3 DNA reads TGTGCCAGCAGCCAAGACAGGGGGTTTTATACCGGGGAGCTGTTTTTT. Its translation: CASSQDRGFYTGELFF.